This is a list of T cell receptor beta chains from one sample in a study of blood T cell repertoires in COVID-19. Measured with immunoSEQ multiplex PCR; TCRdb has only the in-frame clones, and not every one. This sample carries 430,000 or so clones, more than 70% of them seen once, and the ten largest clones take approximately 1.5%. The sample consisted of PBMCs or T cells enriched from blood (not recorded which). Receptors were obtained from a woman younger than 30 who had been exposed to COVID-19. Both conserved end residues are part of each CDR3. The D gene is left open where the match is weak. Only some rows state a clone size, as once, few, many or a class for expanded clones.

j_call: TRBJ2-7; v_call: TRBV14; clone_size: once; d_call: TRBD1; cdr3_nt: TGTGCCAGCAAACCACATACCGGACAGGGTGGAGGGCAATACGAGCAGTACTTC; cdr3_aa: CASKPHTGQGGGQYEQYF
j_call: TRBJ2-3; v_call: TRBV7-8; clone_size: -; d_call: TRBD2; cdr3_nt: TGTGCCAGCAGCTTAGGGGGACTGGGGGGGACAGATACGCAGTATTTT; cdr3_aa: CASSLGGLGGTDTQYF
j_call: TRBJ2-1; v_call: TRBV18; clone_size: -; d_call: TRBD2; cdr3_nt: TGTGCCAGCTCAATAGCGGGGGGCAGGAATGAGCAGTTCTTC; cdr3_aa: CASSIAGGRNEQFF
j_call: TRBJ1-2; v_call: TRBV16; clone_size: -; d_call: TRBD1; cdr3_nt: TGTGCCAGCAGCCAATTGATGGAGGGACAGTCAAACGGAGGCTACACCTTC; cdr3_aa: CASSQLMEGQSNGGYTF
j_call: TRBJ2-5; v_call: TRBV5-1; clone_size: -; d_call: -; cdr3_nt: TGCGCCAGCGCGGACTTCCAAGAGACCCAGTACTTC; cdr3_aa: CASADFQETQYF
j_call: TRBJ1-2; v_call: TRBV20-1; clone_size: -; d_call: -; cdr3_nt: TGCAGTGCTAGTGGCGATCCGTCCCGTCACACCTTC; cdr3_aa: CSASGDPSRHTF
j_call: TRBJ2-1; v_call: TRBV7-6; clone_size: -; d_call: -; cdr3_nt: TGTGCCAGCAGCTTATTTAATAGCGGCAGCTCCTACAATGAGCAGTTCTTC; cdr3_aa: CASSLFNSGSSYNEQFF
j_call: TRBJ1-1; v_call: TRBV28; clone_size: -; d_call: TRBD1; cdr3_nt: TGTGCCAGCACCTTACAGGGGACTGAAGCTTTCTTT; cdr3_aa: CASTLQGTEAFF
j_call: TRBJ2-1; v_call: TRBV9; clone_size: -; d_call: TRBD2; cdr3_nt: TGTGCCAGCACCGGGACTAGCGGGGTCAATGAGCAGTTCTTC; cdr3_aa: CASTGTSGVNEQFF
j_call: TRBJ1-6; v_call: TRBV4-3; clone_size: -; d_call: -; cdr3_nt: TGCGCCAGCAGCCCCACGGGAAAAGTGGACGGCCTTGCAAATTCACCCCTCCACTTT; cdr3_aa: CASSPTGKVDGLANSPLHF
j_call: TRBJ1-5; v_call: TRBV7-9; clone_size: -; d_call: -; cdr3_nt: TGTGCCAGCAGCTCACCTACAGACACCCAATACAATCAGCCCCAGCATTTT; cdr3_aa: CASSSPTDTQYNQPQHF
j_call: TRBJ2-3; v_call: TRBV18; clone_size: -; d_call: -; cdr3_nt: TGTGCCAGCCTAGCGTTACTCACAGATACGCAGTATTTT; cdr3_aa: CASLALLTDTQYF
j_call: TRBJ2-1; v_call: TRBV29-1; clone_size: -; d_call: TRBD2; cdr3_nt: TGCAGCGTACGGACTAGCGGGGGGAATGAGCAGTTCTTC; cdr3_aa: CSVRTSGGNEQFF
j_call: TRBJ2-4; v_call: TRBV27; clone_size: -; d_call: -; cdr3_nt: TGTGCCAGCAGTCCCATTCATAGGGGCAAGGTTATTATTCAGTACTTC; cdr3_aa: CASSPIHRGKVIIQYF
j_call: TRBJ2-2; v_call: TRBV5-1; clone_size: -; d_call: TRBD1; cdr3_nt: TGCGCCAGCAGCTTCGGGACAGTGGGCACCGGGGAGCTGTTTTTT; cdr3_aa: CASSFGTVGTGELFF
j_call: TRBJ1-4; v_call: TRBV4-3; clone_size: -; d_call: TRBD1; cdr3_nt: TGCGCCAGCAGCCAAAACAGGGGTAATGAAAAACTGTTTTTT; cdr3_aa: CASSQNRGNEKLFF
j_call: TRBJ2-1; v_call: TRBV28; clone_size: -; d_call: -; cdr3_nt: TGTGCCAGCAGTCCAAAGACAGAGCAGTTCTTC; cdr3_aa: CASSPKTEQFF
j_call: TRBJ2-3; v_call: TRBV5-4; clone_size: -; d_call: TRBD2; cdr3_nt: TGTGCCAGCAGCCAGGGACTAGCGCCTACAGATACGCAGTATTTT; cdr3_aa: CASSQGLAPTDTQYF
j_call: TRBJ1-4; v_call: TRBV29-1; clone_size: -; d_call: TRBD1; cdr3_nt: TGCAGCGTCAGGGGGCTAATTAATGAAAAACTGTTTTTT; cdr3_aa: CSVRGLINEKLFF
j_call: TRBJ2-1; v_call: TRBV6-5; clone_size: -; d_call: TRBD1; cdr3_nt: TGTGCCAGCAGAAAACAGGGGTGGAATGAGCAGTTCTTC; cdr3_aa: CASRKQGWNEQFF
j_call: TRBJ2-7; v_call: TRBV27; clone_size: once; d_call: TRBD2; cdr3_nt: TGTGCCAGCAGTTTCGGGACTAGGGATTACGAGCAGTACTTC; cdr3_aa: CASSFGTRDYEQYF
j_call: TRBJ1-2; v_call: TRBV28; clone_size: -; d_call: TRBD1; cdr3_nt: TGTGCCAGCAGTCCGGGACAGATGAACTATGGCTACACCTTC; cdr3_aa: CASSPGQMNYGYTF
j_call: TRBJ2-6; v_call: TRBV6-5; clone_size: -; d_call: TRBD2; cdr3_nt: TGTGCCAGCAGTCCCCTGGGAGGGGAGGCCAACGTCCTGACTTTC; cdr3_aa: CASSPLGGEANVLTF
j_call: TRBJ2-3; v_call: TRBV30; clone_size: -; d_call: -; cdr3_nt: TGTGCCTGGAGTAGCTCGGGGGATACGCAGTATTTT; cdr3_aa: CAWSSSGDTQYF
j_call: TRBJ2-1; v_call: TRBV25-1; clone_size: -; d_call: -; cdr3_nt: TGTGCCAGCAGTGGGACCGGGAGCTCCTACAATGAGCAGTTCTTC; cdr3_aa: CASSGTGSSYNEQFF
j_call: TRBJ1-3; v_call: TRBV7-9; clone_size: -; d_call: -; cdr3_nt: TGTGCCAGCAGCCATCCCTTACACACTGGAAACACCATATATTTT; cdr3_aa: CASSHPLHTGNTIYF
j_call: TRBJ2-5; v_call: TRBV13; clone_size: once; d_call: -; cdr3_nt: TGTGCCAGCAGCTTAGACGGGTTGGAGACCCAGTACTTC; cdr3_aa: CASSLDGLETQYF
j_call: TRBJ2-4; v_call: TRBV12-5; clone_size: -; d_call: TRBD1; cdr3_nt: TGTGCTAGTGGTTTGACCGCGACAGGGGGCTCTGGCAAAAACATTCAGTACTTC; cdr3_aa: CASGLTATGGSGKNIQYF
j_call: TRBJ2-2; v_call: TRBV11-2; clone_size: -; d_call: -; cdr3_nt: TGTGCCAGCAGCTTAGTGGTTTCTAGCACCGGGGAGCTGTTTTTT; cdr3_aa: CASSLVVSSTGELFF
j_call: TRBJ2-1; v_call: TRBV19; clone_size: -; d_call: -; cdr3_nt: TGTGCCAGTAGTATAGGGGGCCGATCCTCCAATGAGCAGTTCTTC; cdr3_aa: CASSIGGRSSNEQFF
j_call: TRBJ1-2; v_call: TRBV28; clone_size: -; d_call: -; cdr3_nt: TGTGCCAGCAATACAGTTCCCTCTAACTATGGCTACACCTTC; cdr3_aa: CASNTVPSNYGYTF
j_call: TRBJ2-7; v_call: TRBV2; clone_size: -; d_call: TRBD1; cdr3_nt: TGTGCCAGCAGCCTCGCCGGGACAGGGAGCCACGAGCAGTACTTC; cdr3_aa: CASSLAGTGSHEQYF
j_call: TRBJ1-4; v_call: TRBV5-4; clone_size: -; d_call: TRBD1; cdr3_nt: TGTGCCAGCAGCTTCGGGGGACAGAGGGCAACTAATGAAAAACTGTTTTTT; cdr3_aa: CASSFGGQRATNEKLFF
j_call: TRBJ1-5; v_call: TRBV7-9; clone_size: -; d_call: -; cdr3_nt: TGTGCCAGCAGCCCTAAGGGAGACGAGCAGCCCCAGCATTTT; cdr3_aa: CASSPKGDEQPQHF
j_call: TRBJ1-4; v_call: TRBV6-5; clone_size: -; d_call: TRBD1; cdr3_nt: TGTGCCAGCAGTTTGGACAGGAATGCAAAACTGTTTTTT; cdr3_aa: CASSLDRNAKLFF
j_call: TRBJ1-4; v_call: TRBV19; clone_size: -; d_call: TRBD1; cdr3_nt: TGTGCCAGTAGTATACTGGGGACAGGCAATGAAAAACTGTTTTTT; cdr3_aa: CASSILGTGNEKLFF
j_call: TRBJ2-7; v_call: TRBV28; clone_size: once; d_call: -; cdr3_nt: TGTGCCAGCTACTCACGGGGAGGTACGGAGCAGTACTTC; cdr3_aa: CASYSRGGTEQYF
j_call: TRBJ1-2; v_call: TRBV25-1; clone_size: once; d_call: TRBD1; cdr3_nt: TGTGCCAGCAGTGAGACAGGGGCCCCAAACTATGGCTACACCTTC; cdr3_aa: CASSETGAPNYGYTF
j_call: TRBJ1-4; v_call: TRBV2; clone_size: -; d_call: TRBD1; cdr3_nt: TGTGCCAGCAGTCCTCCGGACAGGGTATTAGAAAAACTGTTTTTT; cdr3_aa: CASSPPDRVLEKLFF
j_call: TRBJ2-5; v_call: TRBV19; clone_size: -; d_call: TRBD1; cdr3_nt: TGTGCCAGTAGTACGGACAGGGGAGAGACCCAGTACTTC; cdr3_aa: CASSTDRGETQYF
j_call: TRBJ2-7; v_call: TRBV7-9; clone_size: once; d_call: TRBD1; cdr3_nt: TGTGCCAGCAGCTTAGAGGGGGCCGGTGTGCCCCTTTTC; cdr3_aa: CASSLEGAGVPLF
j_call: TRBJ2-3; v_call: TRBV5-1; clone_size: -; d_call: TRBD2; cdr3_nt: TGCGCCAGCAGCTTAACGCTAGCGGGGGGCACAGATACGCAGTATTTT; cdr3_aa: CASSLTLAGGTDTQYF
j_call: TRBJ2-1; v_call: TRBV5-4; clone_size: -; d_call: TRBD1; cdr3_nt: TGTGCCAGCAGCTCGACAGGGATAAACAATGAGCAGTTCTTC; cdr3_aa: CASSSTGINNEQFF
j_call: TRBJ2-5; v_call: TRBV5-1; clone_size: -; d_call: TRBD2; cdr3_nt: TGCGCCAGCAGCTTGGTAGCGGGGGCGTTTGAGCAAGAGACCCAGTACTTC; cdr3_aa: CASSLVAGAFEQETQYF
j_call: TRBJ2-7; v_call: TRBV11-1; clone_size: -; d_call: TRBD2; cdr3_nt: TGTGCCAGCACGTTCTCGGGTTCCGCGGGAGAATACGAGCAGTACTTC; cdr3_aa: CASTFSGSAGEYEQYF
j_call: TRBJ1-3; v_call: TRBV4-1; clone_size: -; d_call: -; cdr3_nt: TGCGCCAGCAGCCAAGGGAGGTTCAGAGATTCGAGCTCTGGAAACACCATATATTTT; cdr3_aa: CASSQGRFRDSSSGNTIYF
j_call: TRBJ2-1; v_call: TRBV10-3; clone_size: -; d_call: -; cdr3_nt: TGTGCCATCACACCCGGAGCGGTCTCCTACAATGAGCAGTTCTTC; cdr3_aa: CAITPGAVSYNEQFF
j_call: TRBJ2-1; v_call: TRBV15; clone_size: -; d_call: TRBD2; cdr3_nt: TGTGCCACCAGCAGAGGAGGAACTAGCGGGAGGGCCCATGAGCAGTTCTTC; cdr3_aa: CATSRGGTSGRAHEQFF
j_call: TRBJ2-7; v_call: TRBV28; clone_size: once; d_call: TRBD1; cdr3_nt: TGTGCCAGCAGCCCGGGACAGAGGTACTCCTACGAGCAGTACTTC; cdr3_aa: CASSPGQRYSYEQYF
j_call: TRBJ2-1; v_call: TRBV18; clone_size: -; d_call: -; cdr3_nt: TGTGCCAGCTCACCACCGGGGCTAACCGATGAGCAGTTCTTC; cdr3_aa: CASSPPGLTDEQFF
j_call: TRBJ2-6; v_call: TRBV3-1/TRBV3-2; clone_size: -; d_call: TRBD1; cdr3_nt: TGTGCCAGCAGCCCTCGCCGACAGGGGTCGGGGGCCAACGTCCTGACTTTC; cdr3_aa: CASSPRRQGSGANVLTF
j_call: TRBJ2-7; v_call: TRBV18; clone_size: -; d_call: TRBD1; cdr3_nt: TGTGCCAGCTCCACGACAGGGGGAAAGAACGAGCAGTACTTC; cdr3_aa: CASSTTGGKNEQYF
j_call: TRBJ1-4; v_call: TRBV7-2; clone_size: -; d_call: TRBD1; cdr3_nt: TGTGCCAGCAGCTACAGGGGCACGACAACTAATGAAAAACTGTTTTTT; cdr3_aa: CASSYRGTTTNEKLFF
j_call: TRBJ1-6; v_call: TRBV19; clone_size: -; d_call: -; cdr3_nt: TGTGCCAGTAGCGGTATACTAGGCATTCATAATTCACCCCTCCACTTT; cdr3_aa: CASSGILGIHNSPLHF
j_call: TRBJ2-1; v_call: TRBV7-6; clone_size: -; d_call: TRBD1; cdr3_nt: TGTGCCAGCAGCTTCGCGACAGGGGGCAATGAGCAGTTCTTC; cdr3_aa: CASSFATGGNEQFF
j_call: TRBJ2-6; v_call: TRBV5-6; clone_size: -; d_call: -; cdr3_nt: TGTGCCACCCAGATACACGGGGCCAACGTCCTGACTTTC; cdr3_aa: CATQIHGANVLTF
j_call: TRBJ1-4; v_call: TRBV4-3; clone_size: -; d_call: -; cdr3_nt: TGCGCCAGCAGCCGCAAGCCGTTAGCAGCTAATGAAAAACTGTTTTTT; cdr3_aa: CASSRKPLAANEKLFF